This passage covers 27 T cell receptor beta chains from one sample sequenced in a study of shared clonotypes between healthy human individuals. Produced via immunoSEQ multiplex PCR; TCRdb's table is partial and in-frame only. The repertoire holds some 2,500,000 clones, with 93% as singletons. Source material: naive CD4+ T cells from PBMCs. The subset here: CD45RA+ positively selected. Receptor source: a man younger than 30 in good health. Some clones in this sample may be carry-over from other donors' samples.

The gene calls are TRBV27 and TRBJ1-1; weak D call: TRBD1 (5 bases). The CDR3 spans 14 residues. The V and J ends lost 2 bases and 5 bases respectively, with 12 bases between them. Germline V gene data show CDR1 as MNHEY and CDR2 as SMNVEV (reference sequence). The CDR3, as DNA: TGTGCCAGCAGTTTACGGCAGGGTCGGACTGAAGCTTTCTTT. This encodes CASSLRQGRTEAFF.

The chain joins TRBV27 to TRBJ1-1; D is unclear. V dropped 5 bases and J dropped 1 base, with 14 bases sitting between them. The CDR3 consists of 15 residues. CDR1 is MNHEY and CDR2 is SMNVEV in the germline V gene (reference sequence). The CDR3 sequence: CASSPSGRWNTEAFF. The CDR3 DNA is TGTGCCAGCAGTCCTAGTGGCAGGTGGAACACTGAAGCTTTCTTT.

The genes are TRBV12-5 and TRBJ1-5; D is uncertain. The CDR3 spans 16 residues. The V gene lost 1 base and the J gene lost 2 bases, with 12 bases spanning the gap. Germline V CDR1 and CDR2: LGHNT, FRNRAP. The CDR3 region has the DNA TGTGCTAGTGGTTTGGATACGATGGGTGGCAATCAGCCCCAGCATTTT. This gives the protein CASGLDTMGGNQPQHF.

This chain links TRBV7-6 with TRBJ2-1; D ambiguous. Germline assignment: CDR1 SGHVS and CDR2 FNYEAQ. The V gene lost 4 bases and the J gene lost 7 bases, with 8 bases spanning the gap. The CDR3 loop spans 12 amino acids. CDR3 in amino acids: CASSSLPNEQFF. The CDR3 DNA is TGTGCCAGCAGCTCCCTCCCGAATGAGCAGTTCTTC.

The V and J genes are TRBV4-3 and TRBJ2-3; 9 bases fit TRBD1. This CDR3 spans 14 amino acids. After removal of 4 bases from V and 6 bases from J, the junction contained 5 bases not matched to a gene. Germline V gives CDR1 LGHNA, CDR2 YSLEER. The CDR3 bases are TGCGCCAGCAGCCCCGGGACAGGGTTGGATACGCAGTATTTT. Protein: CASSPGTGLDTQYF.

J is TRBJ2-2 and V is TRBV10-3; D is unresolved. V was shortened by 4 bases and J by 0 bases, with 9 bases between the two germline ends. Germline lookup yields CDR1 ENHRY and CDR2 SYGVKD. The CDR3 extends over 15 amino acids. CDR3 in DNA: TGTGCCATCAGTGCGGCGCTAGCGAACACCGGGGAGCTGTTTTTT. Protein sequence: CAISAALANTGELFF.

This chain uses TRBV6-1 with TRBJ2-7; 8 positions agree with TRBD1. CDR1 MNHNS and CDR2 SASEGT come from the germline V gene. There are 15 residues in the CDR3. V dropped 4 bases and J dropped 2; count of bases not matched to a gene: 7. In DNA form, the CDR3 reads TGTGCCAGCAGTGGCCCCGCGACAGGGGCCTACGAGCAGTACTTC. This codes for CASSGPATGAYEQYF.

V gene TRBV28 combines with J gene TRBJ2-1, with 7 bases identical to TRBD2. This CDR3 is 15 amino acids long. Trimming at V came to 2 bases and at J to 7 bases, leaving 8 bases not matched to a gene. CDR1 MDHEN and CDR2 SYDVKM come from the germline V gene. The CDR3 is CASSLMGEGRNEQFF. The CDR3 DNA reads TGTGCCAGCAGTTTAATGGGGGAGGGCCGAAATGAGCAGTTCTTC.

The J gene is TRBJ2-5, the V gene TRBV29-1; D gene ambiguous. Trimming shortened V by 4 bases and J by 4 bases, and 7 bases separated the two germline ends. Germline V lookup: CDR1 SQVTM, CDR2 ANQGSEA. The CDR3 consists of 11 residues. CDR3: CSVAIGETQYF. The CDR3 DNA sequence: TGCAGCGTTGCGATTGGAGAGACCCAGTACTTC.

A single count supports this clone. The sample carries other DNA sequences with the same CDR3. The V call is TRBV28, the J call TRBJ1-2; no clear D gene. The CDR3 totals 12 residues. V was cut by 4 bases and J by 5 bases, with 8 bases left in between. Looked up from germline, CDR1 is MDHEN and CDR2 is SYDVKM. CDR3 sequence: CASSWTDYGYTF. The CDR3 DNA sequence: TGTGCCAGCAGTTGGACTGATTATGGCTACACCTTC.

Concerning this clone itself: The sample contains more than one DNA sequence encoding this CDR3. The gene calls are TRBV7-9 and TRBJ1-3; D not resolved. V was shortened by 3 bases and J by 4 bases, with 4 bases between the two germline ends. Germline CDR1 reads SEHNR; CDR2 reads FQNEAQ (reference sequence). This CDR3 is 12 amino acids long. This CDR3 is CASSFGGNTIYF. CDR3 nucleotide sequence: TGTGCCAGCAGCTTTGGCGGAAACACCATATATTTT. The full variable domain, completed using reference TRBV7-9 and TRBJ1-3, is DTGVSQNPRHKITKRGQNVTFRCDPISEHNRLYWYRQTLGQGPEFLTYFQNEAQLEKSRLLSDRFSAERPKGSFSTLEIQRTEQGDSAMYLCASSFGGNTIYFGEGSWLTVV.

CDR3 sequence reads: CASSSDRGQGSQYF. CDR3 nucleotide sequence: TGTGCCAGCAGCTCCGACCGAGGACAGGGATCGCAGTATTTT. V and J are TRBV5-8 and TRBJ2-3; TRBD1 matches 8 bases. This CDR3 has 14 amino acids. After removal of 3 bases from V and 10 bases from J, the junction contained 10 bases not matched to a gene. Germline V gives CDR1 SGHTS, CDR2 YDEGEE. Based on the CDR3 plus reference TRBV5-8 and TRBJ2-3, the full variable domain is EAGVTQSPTHLIKTRGQQATLRCSPISGHTSVYWYQQALGLGLQFLLWYDEGEERNRGNFPPRFSGRQFPNYSSELNVNALELEDSALYLCASSSDRGQGSQYFGPGTRLTVL.

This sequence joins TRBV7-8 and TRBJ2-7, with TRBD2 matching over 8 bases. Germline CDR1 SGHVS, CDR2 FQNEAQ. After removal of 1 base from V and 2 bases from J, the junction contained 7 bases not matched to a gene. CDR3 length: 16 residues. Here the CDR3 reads CASSLGGLAGPYEQYF. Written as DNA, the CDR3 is TGTGCCAGCAGCTTAGGAGGTCTAGCGGGTCCCTACGAGCAGTACTTC.

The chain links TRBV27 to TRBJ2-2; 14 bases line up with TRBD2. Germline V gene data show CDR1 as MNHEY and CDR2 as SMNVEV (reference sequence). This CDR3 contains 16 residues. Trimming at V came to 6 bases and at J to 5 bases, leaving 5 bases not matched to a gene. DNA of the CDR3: TGTGCCAGCAGGGGGACTAGCGGGAGTTTTACCGGGGAGCTGTTTTTT. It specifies CASRGTSGSFTGELFF.

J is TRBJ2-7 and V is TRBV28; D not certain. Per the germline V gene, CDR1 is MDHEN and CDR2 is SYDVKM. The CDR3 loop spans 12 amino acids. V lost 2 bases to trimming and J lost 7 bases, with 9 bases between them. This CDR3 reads CASSLGSWEQYF. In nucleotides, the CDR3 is TGTGCCAGCAGTTTAGGGTCCTGGGAGCAGTACTTC.

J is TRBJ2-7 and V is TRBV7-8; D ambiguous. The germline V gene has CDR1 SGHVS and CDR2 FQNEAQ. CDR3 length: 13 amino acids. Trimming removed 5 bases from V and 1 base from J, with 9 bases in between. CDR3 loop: CASSLLGSYEQYF. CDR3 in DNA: TGTGCCAGCAGCCTCCTGGGGTCCTACGAGCAGTACTTC.

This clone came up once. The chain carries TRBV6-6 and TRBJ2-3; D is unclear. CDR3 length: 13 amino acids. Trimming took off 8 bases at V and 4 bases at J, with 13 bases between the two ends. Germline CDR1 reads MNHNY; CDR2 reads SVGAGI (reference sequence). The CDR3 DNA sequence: TGTGCCAGCCAGACTGGTGTTGCAGATACGCAGTATTTT. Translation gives CASQTGVADTQYF.

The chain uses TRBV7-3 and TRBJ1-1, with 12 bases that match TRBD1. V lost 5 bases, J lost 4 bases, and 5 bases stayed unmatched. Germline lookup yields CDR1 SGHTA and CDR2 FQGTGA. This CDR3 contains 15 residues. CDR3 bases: TGTGCCAGCAGCGAGGGACAGGGGGCCATCACTGAAGCTTTCTTT. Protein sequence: CASSEGQGAITEAFF. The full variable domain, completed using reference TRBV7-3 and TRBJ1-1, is GAGVSQTPSNKVTEKGKYVELRCDPISGHTALYWYRQSLGQGPEFLIYFQGTGAADDSGLPNDRFFAVRPEGSVSTLKIQRTERGDSAVYLCASSEGQGAITEAFFGQGTRLTVV.

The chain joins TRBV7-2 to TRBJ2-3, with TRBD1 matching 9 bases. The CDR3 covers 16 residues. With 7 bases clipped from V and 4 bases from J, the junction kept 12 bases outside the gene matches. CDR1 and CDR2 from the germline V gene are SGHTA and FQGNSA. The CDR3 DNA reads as TGTGCCAGCACCAAAGGGGGGACAGGGATCCCAGATACGCAGTATTTT. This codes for CASTKGGTGIPDTQYF.

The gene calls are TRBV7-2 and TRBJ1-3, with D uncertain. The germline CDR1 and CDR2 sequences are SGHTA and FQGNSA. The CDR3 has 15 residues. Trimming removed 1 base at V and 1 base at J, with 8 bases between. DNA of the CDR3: TGTGCCAGCAGCTTAGGGGCGGGATCTGGAAACACCATATATTTT. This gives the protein CASSLGAGSGNTIYF.

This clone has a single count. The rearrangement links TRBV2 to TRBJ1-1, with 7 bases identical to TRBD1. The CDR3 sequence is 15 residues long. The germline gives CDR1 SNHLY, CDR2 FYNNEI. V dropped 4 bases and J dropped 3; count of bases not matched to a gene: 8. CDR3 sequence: CASSVGRGADTEAFF. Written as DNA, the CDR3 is TGTGCCAGCAGTGTGGGCAGGGGGGCGGACACTGAAGCTTTCTTT.

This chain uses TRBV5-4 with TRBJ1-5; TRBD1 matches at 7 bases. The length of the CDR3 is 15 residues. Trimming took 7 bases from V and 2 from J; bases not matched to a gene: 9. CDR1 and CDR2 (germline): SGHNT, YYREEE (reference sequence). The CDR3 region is CASRRAGGRNQPQHF. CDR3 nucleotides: TGTGCCAGCCGTCGGGCAGGGGGGCGCAATCAGCCCCAGCATTTT. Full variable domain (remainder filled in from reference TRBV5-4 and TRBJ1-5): ETGVTQSPTHLIKTRGQQVTLRCSSQSGHNTVSWYQQALGQGPQFIFQYYREEENGRGNFPPRFSGLQFPNYSSELNVNALELDDSALYLCASRRAGGRNQPQHFGDGTRLSIL.

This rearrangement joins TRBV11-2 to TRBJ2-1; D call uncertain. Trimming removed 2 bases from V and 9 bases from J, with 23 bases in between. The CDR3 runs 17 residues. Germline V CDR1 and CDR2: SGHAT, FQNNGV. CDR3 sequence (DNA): TGTGCCAGCAGCTTAACTAAGGGTGTTTCGCGACTGAGTGAGCAGTTCTTC. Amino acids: CASSLTKGVSRLSEQFF.

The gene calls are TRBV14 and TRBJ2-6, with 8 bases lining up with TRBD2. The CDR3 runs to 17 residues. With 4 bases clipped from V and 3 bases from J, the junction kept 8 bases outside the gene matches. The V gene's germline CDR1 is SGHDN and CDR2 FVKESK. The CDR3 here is CASSPRAGVYGANVLTF. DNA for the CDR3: TGTGCCAGCAGCCCACGAGCGGGAGTGTATGGGGCCAACGTCCTGACTTTC.

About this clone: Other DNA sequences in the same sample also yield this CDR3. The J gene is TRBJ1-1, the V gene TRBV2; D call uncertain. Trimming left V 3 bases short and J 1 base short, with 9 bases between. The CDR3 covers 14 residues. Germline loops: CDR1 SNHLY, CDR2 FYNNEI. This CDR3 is CASSDRRGNTEAFF. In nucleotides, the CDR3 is TGTGCCAGCAGTGATAGGCGGGGGAACACTGAAGCTTTCTTT. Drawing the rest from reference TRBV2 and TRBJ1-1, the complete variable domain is EPEVTQTPSHQVTQMGQEVILRCVPISNHLYFYWYRQILGQKVEFLVSFYNNEISEKSEIFDDQFSVERPDGSNFTLKIRSTKLEDSAMYFCASSDRRGNTEAFFGQGTRLTVV.

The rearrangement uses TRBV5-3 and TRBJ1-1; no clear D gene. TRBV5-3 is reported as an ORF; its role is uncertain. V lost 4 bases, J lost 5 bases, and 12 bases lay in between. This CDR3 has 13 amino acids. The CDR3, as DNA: TGTGCCAGAAGCCGCAGTTCGGTTACTGAAGCTTTCTTT. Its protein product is CARSRSSVTEAFF.

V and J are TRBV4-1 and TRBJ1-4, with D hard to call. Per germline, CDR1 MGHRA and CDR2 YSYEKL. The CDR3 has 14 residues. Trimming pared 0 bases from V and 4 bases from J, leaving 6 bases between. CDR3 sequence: CASSQEGYNEKLFF. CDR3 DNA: TGCGCCAGCAGCCAAGAAGGGTATAATGAAAAACTGTTTTTT.